This record looks at one T cell receptor beta chain sequence and its context. There is no known antigen for this receptor. Nothing much larger sits one base from this clone, and base qualities are not available. This entry is derived from a study of blood T cell repertoires in COVID-19 (dated by TCRdb to 2020 to 2022). General notes on the study: Collaborator samples came from the United States, Italy and Spain and covered acute and convalescent phases of COVID-19. The prospective study material was composed of cDNA or gDNA derived from T cells, B-cell-depleted T cells, or PBMCs. The dataset comprised deeply sampled blood TCRbeta repertoires from subjects exposed to, actively infected with, or recovered from COVID-19. The repertoires were released in a freely available public database meant as a resource for research on the immune response to SARS-CoV-2. Samples were obtained from the ongoing ImmuneRACE study (first 160 participants) and from 950 to 1,500 subjects provided by 6 global collaborators. A de-identified subject ID, COVID-19 status, age in years and sex were almost always included in the sample metadata. Where HLA class I and class II types were available, the types were taken from metadata supplied by the sample provider, not from assay-based typing.

On the study overall, not on this receptor specifically: The quantity of clinical and demographic metadata differed by source and by participant and was supplied without curation.

Collaborating institutions collected whole blood in K2EDTA tubes following their own protocols. Collaborator samples were shipped for TCRbeta analysis as frozen whole blood, isolated PBMCs, or DNA extracted from either sample type. TCRbeta CDR3 regions were amplified from genomic DNA by means of the immunoSEQ Assay, a bias-controlled multiplex PCR. The study's processing was this. The number of nucleated cells in each sample was estimated from the amplification of reference gene primers within the assay. To quantify the absolute abundance of each unique TCRbeta CDR3 rearrangement, sequence reads were collapsed and filtered. Productive Simpson clonality was computed per sample as the square root of Simpson's diversity index over productive rearrangements. The table comes from immuneACCESS by way of TCRdb, which keeps in-frame sequences with V and J called. Part of the clones is missing from these tables; in studies checked, under half for an unresolved V gene and the rest for unknown reasons. D and trimming come from the DNA, and the V and J calls and clone size come from that table. In this sample the table shows hundreds of thousands of clones, around 83% of which occur a single time. Around 0.97% of the sample is in the top ten clones.

V trim: 5 bases; J trim: 0 bases; unmatched bases: 3. The CDR3 holds 15 amino acids from the cysteine to the phenylalanine. This entry keeps only the CDR3 DNA: 45 bases, framed from base 1. CDR1 and CDR2 are read off the germline V gene as SGHTA and FQGNSA. What was sequenced was peripheral blood. This receptor was obtained from a man between 40 and 49 years old with acute or convalescent COVID-19. The rearrangement joined TRBV7-2 to TRBJ2-4; 8 middle bases align to TRBD1. The nucleotide sequence is TGTGCCAGCAGCCCCCAGGGGGCAGCCAAAAACATTCAGTACTTC. This codes for CASSPQGAAKNIQYF.